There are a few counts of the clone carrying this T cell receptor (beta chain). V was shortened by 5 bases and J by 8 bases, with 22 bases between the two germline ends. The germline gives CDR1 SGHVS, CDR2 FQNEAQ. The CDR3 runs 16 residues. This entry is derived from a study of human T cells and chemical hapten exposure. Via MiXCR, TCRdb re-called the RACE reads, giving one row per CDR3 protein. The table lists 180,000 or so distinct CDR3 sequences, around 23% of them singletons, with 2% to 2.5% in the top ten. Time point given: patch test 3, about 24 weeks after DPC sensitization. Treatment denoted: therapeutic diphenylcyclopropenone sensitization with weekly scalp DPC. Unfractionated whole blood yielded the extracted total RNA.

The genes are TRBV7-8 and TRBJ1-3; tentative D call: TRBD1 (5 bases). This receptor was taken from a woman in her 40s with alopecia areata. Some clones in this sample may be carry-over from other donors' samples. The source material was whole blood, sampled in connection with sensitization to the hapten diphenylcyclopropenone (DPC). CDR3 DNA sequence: TGTGCCAGCAGCCTCGGACCTCCAGGGCTCGGAGACACCATATATTTT. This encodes CASSLGPPGLGDTIYF.